The 20 T cell receptor beta chains below all came from one sample that was sequenced in a study of blood T cell repertoires in COVID-19. The assay was immunoSEQ multiplex PCR, and TCRdb's table has in-frame clones only and misses some. The table records 250,000 to 300,000 clones, roughly 93% of them present only once. The sample was PBMCs or T cells enriched from blood (not recorded which). These receptors originate from a woman in her thirties or forties with acute COVID-19.

The rearrangement joins TRBV3-1 (or the pseudogene TRBV3-2) to TRBJ1-1, with 8 positions matching TRBD1. Per the germline V gene, CDR1 is LGHDT and CDR2 is YNNKEL (reference sequence). There are 15 residues in the CDR3. The V segment lost 3 bases and the J segment 1 base; nucleotides outside the gene matches: 4. DNA for the CDR3: TGTGCCAGCAGCCATCGGACAGGGAGGAACACTGAAGCTTTCTTT. Protein sequence: CASSHRTGRNTEAFF.

This clone was picked up one time. The rearrangement links TRBV27 to TRBJ1-2; D is possibly TRBD1 (6 bases). The germline CDR1 and CDR2 sequences are MNHEY and SMNVEV (reference sequence). The CDR3 spans 12 residues. Trimming removed 5 bases from V and 7 bases from J, with 11 bases in between. The CDR3 loop reads CASSLSGAGYTF. The CDR3, as DNA: TGTGCCAGCAGTCTTTCAGGGGCTGGCTACACCTTC.

This clone was counted only a few times. This chain joins TRBV2 and TRBJ1-4; D not certain. Per the germline V gene, CDR1 is SNHLY and CDR2 is FYNNEI. The CDR3 runs 11 residues. V lost 4 bases, J lost 10 bases, and 7 bases lay in between. In nucleotides, the CDR3 is TGTGCCAGCAGTGTCAGAGGAAAACTGTTTTTT. It encodes CASSVRGKLFF.

V usage is TRBV4-3 and J usage is TRBJ1-1; TRBD1 agrees at 8 bases. CDR1 and CDR2 (germline): LGHNA, YSLEER. The V gene end was trimmed by 1 base and the J gene end by 4 bases; junction bases not matched to a gene: 2. This CDR3 region has 14 residues. CDR3 coding DNA: TGCGCCAGCAGCCAAGGGACAGGGCGCACTGAAGCTTTCTTT. Its translation: CASSQGTGRTEAFF.

This rearrangement joins TRBV10-1 to TRBJ1-1; D not certain. There are 13 residues in the CDR3. V lost 10 bases and J 2 bases, leaving 14 bases between the germline ends. Germline CDR1 reads WNHNN; CDR2 reads SYGVQD (reference sequence). CDR3 sequence: CANAGGPNTEAFF. The CDR3 bases are TGCGCCAACGCGGGCGGACCAAACACTGAAGCTTTCTTT.

The chain carries TRBV28 and TRBJ1-1; 7 bases are a match to TRBD1. Trimming removed 6 bases from V and 5 bases from J; junction bases left unmatched: 6. The CDR3 totals 13 residues. CDR1 is MDHEN, CDR2 SYDVKM, per germline. For the CDR3, the DNA is TGTGCCAGCAGGGTAGGGGGCGGGACTGAAGCTTTCTTT. Residues: CASRVGGGTEAFF.

This chain uses TRBV5-1 with TRBJ2-2, with 9 bases matching TRBD1. The V and J ends lost 4 bases and 4 bases, in that order; junction bases with no gene match: 8. The CDR3 length is 16 residues. Germline loops: CDR1 SGHRS, CDR2 YFSETQ. The CDR3 region has the DNA TGCGCCAGCAGCATTACAGGGGGCGTTGTCACCGGGGAGCTGTTTTTT. Translated, it gives CASSITGGVVTGELFF.

J is TRBJ1-2 and V is TRBV15, with a weak D call TRBD1 (5 bases). The V end lost 0 bases, the J end lost 7 bases, and 9 bases lay between the germline ends. This CDR3 contains 13 residues. Looked up from germline, CDR1 is LNHNV and CDR2 is YYDKDF (reference sequence). The CDR3 region is CATSRESRGGYTF. In DNA form, the CDR3 reads TGTGCCACCAGCAGAGAGAGTAGGGGTGGCTACACCTTC.

The chain recombines TRBV7-9 with TRBJ1-1; D is ambiguous. Germline V CDR1 and CDR2: SEHNR, FQNEAQ (reference sequence). Trimming took 5 bases from V and 8 from J, leaving 6 bases between them. This CDR3 is 10 amino acids long. CDR3 DNA: TGTGCCAGCAGCCCATTGGAAGCTTTCTTT. The encoded protein is CASSPLEAFF.

J is TRBJ2-1 and V is TRBV7-3; D is possibly TRBD2 (7 bases). The CDR3 loop spans 13 amino acids. The germline gives CDR1 SGHTA, CDR2 FQGTGA. With 5 bases removed from V and 6 bases from J, the gap between germline ends came to 11 bases. In nucleotides, the CDR3 is TGTGCCAGCAGCCGGAGGGGGGGCAATGAGCAGTTCTTC. Translated, it gives CASSRRGGNEQFF. The complete variable domain, with remaining parts taken from reference TRBV7-3 and TRBJ2-1, reads GAGVSQTPSNKVTEKGKYVELRCDPISGHTALYWYRQSLGQGPEFLIYFQGTGAADDSGLPNDRFFAVRPEGSVSTLKIQRTERGDSAVYLCASSRRGGNEQFFGPGTRLTVL.

The chain links TRBV19 to TRBJ1-1, with 9 bases lining up with TRBD1. The germline V gene has CDR1 LNHDA and CDR2 SQIVND (reference sequence). V shed 1 base and J 4 bases; nucleotides not matched to a gene: 13. The CDR3 is 18 amino acids. CDR3 bases: TGTGCCAGTAGTATAGCCGGGACAGGGTCATGGGCAGGCACTGAAGCTTTCTTT. As protein: CASSIAGTGSWAGTEAFF.

V gene TRBV7-9 combines with J gene TRBJ1-3; 8 bases fit TRBD1. Germline trimming cut 1 base from V and 2 bases from J; bases unmatched to any gene: 4. The CDR3 sequence is 16 residues long. The germline V gene has CDR1 SEHNR and CDR2 FQNEAQ (reference sequence). CDR3 protein: CASSLGARGPGNTIYF. The CDR3 DNA reads as TGTGCCAGCAGCTTAGGGGCCAGGGGGCCTGGAAACACCATATATTTT.

The chain couples TRBV27 to TRBJ2-1; the match to TRBD2 covers 11 bases. The CDR3 covers 14 residues. V shed 7 bases, J shed 3 bases, and the junction held 2 bases outside the gene matches. Germline CDR1 is MNHEY and CDR2 is SMNVEV (reference sequence). The CDR3 nucleotides read TGTGCCAGCACCGGGACTAGCGGCTACAATGAGCAGTTCTTC. Protein product: CASTGTSGYNEQFF.

The chain employs TRBV6-6 and TRBJ2-6, with D tentatively TRBD1 (5 bases). The CDR3 contains 15 residues. Trimming pared 8 bases from V and 2 bases from J, leaving 13 bases between. From germline, CDR1 is MNHNY and CDR2 SVGAGI (reference sequence). The CDR3 is CASRQGNAGANVLTF. Written as DNA, the CDR3 is TGTGCCAGCCGGCAGGGAAATGCTGGGGCCAACGTCCTGACTTTC.

V and J are TRBV7-8 and TRBJ2-7; 7 nucleotides match TRBD1. Germline V gives CDR1 SGHVS, CDR2 FQNEAQ. Trimming removed 6 bases from V and 4 bases from J; junction bases left unmatched: 3. This CDR3 has 12 residues. CDR3 DNA sequence: TGTGCCAGCAGTCAGACAGGGTACGAGCAGTACTTC. Amino acid sequence: CASSQTGYEQYF.

The genes are TRBV7-2 and TRBJ1-4, with D maybe TRBD1 (6 bases). The CDR3 totals 13 residues. Germline V CDR1 and CDR2: SGHTA, FQGNSA. Between the trimmed V and J ends, which lost 5 bases and 10 bases, there was a span of 14 bases. The DNA of the CDR3 is TGTGCCAGCAGCCACAGGGATGCTGCAAAACTGTTTTTT. It yields the protein CASSHRDAAKLFF. The complete variable domain, with remaining parts taken from reference TRBV7-2 and TRBJ1-4, reads GAGVSQSPSNKVTEKGKDVELRCDPISGHTALYWYRQSLGQGLEFLIYFQGNSAPDKSGLPSDRFSAERTGGSVSTLTIQRTQQEDSAVYLCASSHRDAAKLFFGSGTQLSVL.

J is TRBJ1-3 and V is TRBV15, with a tentative D call TRBD1 (6 bases). CDR1 is LNHNV and CDR2 is YYDKDF in the germline V gene (reference sequence). CDR3 length: 14 residues. Trimming took off 4 bases at V and 0 bases at J, with 7 bases between the two ends. CDR3 region: CATSKGGSGNTIYF. In DNA form, the CDR3 reads TGTGCCACCAGCAAAGGGGGCTCTGGAAACACCATATATTTT.

This CDR3 reads CASSHTGVGDEKLFF. The CDR3 nucleotides are TGCGCCAGCAGCCACACAGGGGTAGGGGATGAAAAACTGTTTTTT. V usage is TRBV5-1 and J usage is TRBJ1-4, with 7 nucleotides matching TRBD1. Germline V gene lookup returns CDR1 SGHRS and CDR2 YFSETQ. The J segment lost 6 bases and the V segment lost 4 bases, leaving 9 bases of the junction unmatched. This CDR3 region has 15 residues. Together with reference TRBV5-1 and TRBJ1-4, the CDR3 gives the full variable domain: KAGVTQTPRYLIKTRGQQVTLSCSPISGHRSVSWYQQTPGQGLQFLFEYFSETQRNKGNFPGRFSGRQFSNSRSEMNVSTLELGDSALYLCASSHTGVGDEKLFFGSGTQLSVL.

The genes are TRBV19 and TRBJ1-2; the match to TRBD1 covers 9 bases. V dropped 7 bases and J dropped 4; count of bases not matched to a gene: 13. Germline V gene lookup returns CDR1 LNHDA and CDR2 SQIVND (reference sequence). CDR3 length: 16 residues. The CDR3 coding sequence is TGTGCCAGTAACCCCAATACAGGGGGCGTCGGCTATGGCTACACCTTC. This sequence encodes CASNPNTGGVGYGYTF.

This rearrangement joins TRBV27 to TRBJ2-3; TRBD2 matches 8 bases. Germline-derived CDR1 and CDR2 are MNHEY and SMNVEV (reference sequence). The CDR3 length is 16 residues. V dropped 2 bases and J dropped 2; count of bases not matched to a gene: 6. Here the CDR3 DNA reads TGTGCCAGCAGTTTAAGGGCGGGAGGCGTCACAGATACGCAGTATTTT. Translating it yields CASSLRAGGVTDTQYF.